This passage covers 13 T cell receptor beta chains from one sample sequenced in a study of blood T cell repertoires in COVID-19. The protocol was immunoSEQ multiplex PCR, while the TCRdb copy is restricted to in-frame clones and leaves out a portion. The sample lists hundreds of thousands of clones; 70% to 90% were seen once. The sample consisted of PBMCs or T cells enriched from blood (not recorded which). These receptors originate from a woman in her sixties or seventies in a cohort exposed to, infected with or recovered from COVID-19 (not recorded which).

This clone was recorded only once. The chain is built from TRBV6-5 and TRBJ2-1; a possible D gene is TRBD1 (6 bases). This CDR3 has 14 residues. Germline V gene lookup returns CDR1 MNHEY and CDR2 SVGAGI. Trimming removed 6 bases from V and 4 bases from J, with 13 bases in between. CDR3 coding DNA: TGTGCCAGCAGACCGCTGGACAGATACAATGAGCAGTTCTTC. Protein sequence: CASRPLDRYNEQFF.

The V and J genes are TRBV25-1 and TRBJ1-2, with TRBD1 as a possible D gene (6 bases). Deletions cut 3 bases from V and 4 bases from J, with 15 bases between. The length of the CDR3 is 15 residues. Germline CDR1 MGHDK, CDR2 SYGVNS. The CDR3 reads CASSDLGQNSYGYTF. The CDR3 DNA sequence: TGTGCCAGCAGTGATTTAGGACAGAACAGCTATGGCTACACCTTC.

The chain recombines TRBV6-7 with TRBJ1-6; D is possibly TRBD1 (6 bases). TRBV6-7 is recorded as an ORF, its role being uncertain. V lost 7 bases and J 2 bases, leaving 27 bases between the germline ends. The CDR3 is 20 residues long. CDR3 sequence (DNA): TGTGCCAGCACCCCTCCCACACCGGGACACTTAGGGGCCTATAATTCACCCCTCCACTTT. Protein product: CASTPPTPGHLGAYNSPLHF.

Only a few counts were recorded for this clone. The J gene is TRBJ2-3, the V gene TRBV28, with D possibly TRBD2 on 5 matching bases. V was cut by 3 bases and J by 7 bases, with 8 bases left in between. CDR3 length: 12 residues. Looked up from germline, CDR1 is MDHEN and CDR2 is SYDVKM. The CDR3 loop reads CASSFRRNTQYF. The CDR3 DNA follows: TGTGCCAGCAGTTTTCGGAGGAATACGCAGTATTTT.

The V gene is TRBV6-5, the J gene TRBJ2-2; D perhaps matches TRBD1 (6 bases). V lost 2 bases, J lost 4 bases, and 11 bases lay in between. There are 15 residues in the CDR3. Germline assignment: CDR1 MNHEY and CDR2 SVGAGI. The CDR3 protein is CASSYRQGFTGELFF. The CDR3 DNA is TGTGCCAGCAGTTACCGCCAGGGGTTCACCGGGGAGCTGTTTTTT.

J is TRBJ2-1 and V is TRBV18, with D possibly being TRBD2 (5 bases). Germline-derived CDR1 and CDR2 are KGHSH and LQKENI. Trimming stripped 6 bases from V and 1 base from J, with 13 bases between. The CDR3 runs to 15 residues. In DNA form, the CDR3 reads TGTGCCAGCTCTCCCAGCGGAGTTTCCTACAATGAGCAGTTCTTC. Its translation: CASSPSGVSYNEQFF.

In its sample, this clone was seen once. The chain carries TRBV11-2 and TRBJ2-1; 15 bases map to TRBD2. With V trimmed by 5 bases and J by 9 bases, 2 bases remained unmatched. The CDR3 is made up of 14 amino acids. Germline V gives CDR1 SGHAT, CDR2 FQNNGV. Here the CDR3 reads CASSQGLAGGEQFF. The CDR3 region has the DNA TGTGCCAGCAGCCAGGGACTAGCGGGAGGTGAGCAGTTCTTC.

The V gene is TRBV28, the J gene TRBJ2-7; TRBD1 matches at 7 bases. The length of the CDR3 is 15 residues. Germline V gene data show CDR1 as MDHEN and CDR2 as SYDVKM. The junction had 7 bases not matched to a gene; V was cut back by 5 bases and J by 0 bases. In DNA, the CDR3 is TGTGCCAGCAGTGGTCGGACAGGCTACTCCTACGAGCAGTACTTC. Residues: CASSGRTGYSYEQYF.

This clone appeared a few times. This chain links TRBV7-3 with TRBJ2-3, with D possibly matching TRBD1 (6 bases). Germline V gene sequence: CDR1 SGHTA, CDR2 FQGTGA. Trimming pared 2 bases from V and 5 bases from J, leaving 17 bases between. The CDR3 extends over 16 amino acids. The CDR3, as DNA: TGTGCCAGCAGCTTATATCCGGGACAACCGGGAGATACGCAGTATTTT. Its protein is CASSLYPGQPGDTQYF.

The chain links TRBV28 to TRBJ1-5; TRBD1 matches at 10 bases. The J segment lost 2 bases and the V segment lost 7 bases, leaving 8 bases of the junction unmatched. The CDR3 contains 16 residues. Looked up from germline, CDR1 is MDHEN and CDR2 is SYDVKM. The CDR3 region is CASTPGGQGGNQPQHF. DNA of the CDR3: TGTGCCAGCACCCCGGGAGGACAGGGGGGCAATCAGCCCCAGCATTTT.

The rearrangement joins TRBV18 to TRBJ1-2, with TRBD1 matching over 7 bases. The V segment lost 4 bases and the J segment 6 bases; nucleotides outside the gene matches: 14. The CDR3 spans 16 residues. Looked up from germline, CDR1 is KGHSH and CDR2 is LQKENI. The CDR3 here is CASSRDSEGQTNGYTF. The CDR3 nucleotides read TGTGCCAGCTCACGGGACAGTGAAGGACAAACTAATGGCTACACCTTC.

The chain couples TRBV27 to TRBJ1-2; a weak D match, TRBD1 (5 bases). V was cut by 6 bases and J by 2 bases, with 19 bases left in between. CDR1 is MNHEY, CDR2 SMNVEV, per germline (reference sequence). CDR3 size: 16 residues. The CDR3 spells CASSLTWTPGNYGYTF. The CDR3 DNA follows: TGTGCCAGCAGCTTAACCTGGACACCCGGAAACTATGGCTACACCTTC.

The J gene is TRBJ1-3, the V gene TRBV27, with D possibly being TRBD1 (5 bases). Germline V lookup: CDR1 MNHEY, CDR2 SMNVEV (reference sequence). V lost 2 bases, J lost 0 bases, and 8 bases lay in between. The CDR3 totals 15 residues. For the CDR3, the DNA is TGTGCCAGCAGTTTACGGGGGGGCTCTGGAAACACCATATATTTT. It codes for CASSLRGGSGNTIYF.